This entry lists 10 T cell receptor beta chains sequenced from one sample in a study of CD8 T cells in ankylosing spondylitis. Study results and caveats: Made up of 7 to 9 highly homologous variants, a TCR beta motif appeared characteristic of ankylosing spondylitis blood.

Each CDR3 protein gets one entry after TCRdb re-called the 5' RACE reads with MiXCR. The sample has 700,000 to 1,000,000 distinct CDR3 sequences; over 9.5% are singletons. The antigens these receptors bind are not known. The sample comprised blood, either unsorted or a sorted T cell fraction (not recorded which). The receptors here all came from a male donor with ankylosing spondylitis.

CDR3: CASSPSGTKKNIQYF. The CDR3 nucleotides are TGCGCCAGCAGCCCGTCCGGGACGAAAAAAAACATTCAGTACTTC. J is TRBJ2-4 and V is TRBV4-3; D assignment may be TRBD1 or TRBD2 (5 bases each). The CDR3 has 15 amino acids. The V and J ends lost 4 bases and 4 bases respectively, with 14 bases between them. The germline CDR1 and CDR2 sequences are LGHNA and YSLEER.

The chain joins TRBV6-5 to TRBJ2-7; 11 bases agree with TRBD2. This CDR3 comprises 14 residues. V lost 6 bases to trimming and J lost 6 bases; unmatched junction nucleotides: 7. CDR1 MNHEY and CDR2 SVGAGI come from the germline V gene. The CDR3 reads CASRLTSGSTEQYF. CDR3 nucleotide sequence: TGTGCCAGCAGGCTTACTAGCGGGAGTACCGAGCAGTACTTC.

This clonotype was observed a handful of times. The chain combines TRBV7-3 with TRBJ2-7; 10 bases map to TRBD2. Trimming cost V 1 base and J 0 bases; bases outside gene matches: 12. The V gene's germline CDR1 is SGHTA and CDR2 FQGTGA. CDR3 size: 19 residues. CDR3 bases: TGTGCCAGCAGCTTAATCGGGGGGACTAGCGTCCTGAGCTCCTACGAGCAGTACTTC. Protein: CASSLIGGTSVLSSYEQYF.

The gene calls are TRBV7-2 and TRBJ2-1; D not certain. Germline assignment: CDR1 SGHTA and CDR2 FQGNSA. Trimming left V 2 bases short and J 8 bases short, with 10 bases between. This CDR3 is built from 13 residues. The CDR3 DNA sequence: TGTGCCAGCAGCTTAAACTCGGTAGATGAGCAGTTCTTC. It is translated as CASSLNSVDEQFF.

The V and J genes are TRBV25-1 and TRBJ1-3; no clear D gene. The CDR3 totals 13 residues. Germline loops: CDR1 MGHDK, CDR2 SYGVNS. V lost 8 bases to trimming and J lost 0 bases, with 8 bases between them. Here the CDR3 reads CASQLYSGNTIYF. The CDR3 DNA is TGTGCCAGCCAGCTATACTCTGGAAACACCATATATTTT.

This sequence joins TRBV7-9 and TRBJ1-4; TRBD1 might be the D (5 bases). The CDR3 loop spans 16 amino acids. Trimming shortened V by 1 base and J by 4 bases, and 13 bases separated the two germline ends. CDR1 is SEHNR and CDR2 is FQNEAQ in the germline V gene (reference sequence). This CDR3 reads CASSLGRGTFNEKLFF. The CDR3 bases are TGTGCCAGCAGCTTAGGTCGGGGGACCTTTAATGAAAAACTGTTTTTT.

This clonotype turned up a few times. The chain uses TRBV6-1 and TRBJ1-5; D call uncertain. Germline values: CDR1 MNHNS, CDR2 SASEGT. V shed 7 bases and J shed 3 bases, with 13 bases lying between them. CDR3 length: 14 residues. Here the CDR3 reads CASTEGRPNQPQHF. DNA for the CDR3: TGTGCCAGCACCGAGGGCAGACCCAATCAGCCCCAGCATTTT.

This clonotype was detected a few times. The genes are TRBV20-1 and TRBJ1-1; a possible D gene is TRBD1 (6 bases). The germline V gene encodes CDR1 DFQATT and CDR2 SNEGSKA (reference sequence). V lost 4 bases, J lost 5 bases, and 17 bases lay in between. The CDR3 has 14 amino acids. The CDR3 reads CSANLQGVETEAFF. CDR3 coding DNA: TGCAGTGCTAACCTACAGGGCGTCGAGACTGAAGCTTTCTTT.

This clonotype was counted only a few times. V is TRBV7-2 and J is TRBJ2-5; D not resolved. The CDR3 consists of 11 residues. Deletions cut 7 bases from V and 7 bases from J, with 10 bases between. Germline V CDR1 and CDR2: SGHTA, FQGNSA. CDR3 nucleotide sequence: TGTGCCAGCACCGATGGTGGGACCCAGTACTTC. This gives the protein CASTDGGTQYF. The full variable domain, in which reference TRBV7-2 and TRBJ2-5 provide the parts outside the CDR3, is GAGVSQSPSNKVTEKGKDVELRCDPISGHTALYWYRQSLGQGLEFLIYFQGNSAPDKSGLPSDRFSAERTGGSVSTLTIQRTQQEDSAVYLCASTDGGTQYFGPGTRLLVL.

This clonotype occurred many times. This sequence joins TRBV29-1 and TRBJ2-1, with 9 bases aligning to TRBD2. The CDR3 extends over 14 amino acids. CDR1 and CDR2 (germline): SQVTM, ANQGSEA. V was pared by 5 bases and J by 3 bases, with 5 bases of the junction left unmatched. The CDR3 bases are TGCAGCGTTACACTAGCGGGTTACTACAATGAGCAGTTCTTC. Its translation is CSVTLAGYYNEQFF.